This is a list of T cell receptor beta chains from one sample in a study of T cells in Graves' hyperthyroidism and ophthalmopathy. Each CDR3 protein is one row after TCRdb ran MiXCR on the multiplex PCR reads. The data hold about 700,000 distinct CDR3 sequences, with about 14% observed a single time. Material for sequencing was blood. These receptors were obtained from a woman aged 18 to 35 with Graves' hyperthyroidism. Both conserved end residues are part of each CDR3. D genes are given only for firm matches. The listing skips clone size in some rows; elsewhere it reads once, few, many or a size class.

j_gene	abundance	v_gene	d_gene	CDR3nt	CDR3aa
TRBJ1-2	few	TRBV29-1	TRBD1	TGCAGCGTAAAAGGACAGGGGAACTATGGCTACACCTTC	CSVKGQGNYGYTF
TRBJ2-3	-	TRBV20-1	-	TGCAGTGCTATGGCTGTTCTTGGCACAGATACGCAGTATTTT	CSAMAVLGTDTQYF
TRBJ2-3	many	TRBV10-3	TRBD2	TGTGCCACCCTAGAACTAGCGGGACGCACAGATACGCAGTATTTT	CATLELAGRTDTQYF
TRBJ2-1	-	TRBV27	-	TGTGCCAGCAGTGTTTTCAGCGGAGTAGTTAATGAGCAGTTCTTC	CASSVFSGVVNEQFF
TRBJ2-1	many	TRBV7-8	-	TGTGCCAGCAGCCACAGCTCCTACAATGAGCAGTTCTTC	CASSHSSYNEQFF
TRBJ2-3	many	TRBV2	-	TGTGCCAGCAGTGCATCACTTCTCGACAGCACAGATACGCAGTATTTT	CASSASLLDSTDTQYF
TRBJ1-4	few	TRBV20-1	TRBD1	TGCAGTGCTAGAGCCCCGGACAGGGGGAATGAAAAACTGTTTTTT	CSARAPDRGNEKLFF
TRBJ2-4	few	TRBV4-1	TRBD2	TGCGCCAGCAGCCAGGGACGGGTAGCGGGAGTCCAAAACATTCAGTACTTC	CASSQGRVAGVQNIQYF
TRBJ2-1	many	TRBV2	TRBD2	TGTGCCATTACTAGCGGTCTGGGCAATGAGCAGTTCTTC	CAITSGLGNEQFF
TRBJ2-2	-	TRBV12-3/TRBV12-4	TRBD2	TGTGCCAGCAGTTTATGGGTAGCGGGGCCGAACACCGGGGAGCTGTTTTTT	CASSLWVAGPNTGELFF
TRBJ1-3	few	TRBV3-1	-	TGTGCCAGCAGACGAGGTCTTCGGGGGCCCTCTGGAAACACCATATATTTT	CASRRGLRGPSGNTIYF
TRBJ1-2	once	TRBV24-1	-	TGTGCCACCAGTGATTTCGACAGAGGAAACCGGGGATTTGGTTATTCCTACACCTTC	CATSDFDRGNRGFGYSYTF
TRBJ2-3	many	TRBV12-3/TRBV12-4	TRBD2	TGTGCCAGCAGTTCCCGCGGGAGGGCCCTGGCAGATACGCAGTATTTT	CASSSRGRALADTQYF
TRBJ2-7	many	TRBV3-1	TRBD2	TGTGCCAGTGCCCTAGCGGGAGGAACCTACGAGCAGTACTTC	CASALAGGTYEQYF
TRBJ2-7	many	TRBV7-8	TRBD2	TGTGCCAGCAGCTTAGGGGGGTGGTGGAGCGGGAAAATCACCTACGAGCAGTACTTC	CASSLGGWWSGKITYEQYF
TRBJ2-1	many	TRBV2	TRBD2	TGTGCCAGCAGTGAAAGGGTGGGACTAGCGGGAGGGCCCTACAATGAGCAGTTCTTC	CASSERVGLAGGPYNEQFF
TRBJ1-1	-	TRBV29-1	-	TGCAGCGTTTTTATGGACACTGAAGCTTTCTTT	CSVFMDTEAFF
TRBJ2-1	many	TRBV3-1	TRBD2	TGTGCCAGCAGCCATCTAGCGGGAGGGCCAGGAGTCAATGAGCAGTTCTTC	CASSHLAGGPGVNEQFF
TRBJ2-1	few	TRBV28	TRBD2	TGTGCCCTAAGCGGGACCCGGTCCTACAATGAGCAGTTCTTC	CALSGTRSYNEQFF
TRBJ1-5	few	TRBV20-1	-	TGCAGTGCTAGCAGGCAGCCTAGCAATCAGCCCCAGCATTTT	CSASRQPSNQPQHF
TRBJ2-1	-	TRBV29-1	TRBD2	TGCAGCGTTGAAGCCGCCGGACTAGCGGGAGGGACCTACAATGAGCAGTTCTTC	CSVEAAGLAGGTYNEQFF
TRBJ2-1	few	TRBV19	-	TGTGCCAGTGTACAGGGTGGAGATGAGCAGTTCTTC	CASVQGGDEQFF
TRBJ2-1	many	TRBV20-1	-	TGCAGTGCTAGTAGGGGGAATGAGCAGTTCTTC	CSASRGNEQFF
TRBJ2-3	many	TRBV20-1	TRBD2	TGCAGTGCTAGAGATTATCGGCGGGAGGTTACAGATACGCAGTATTTT	CSARDYRREVTDTQYF
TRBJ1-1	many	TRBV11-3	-	TGTGCCAGCAGCCTCCTCGACACGAGCACTGAAGCTTTCTTT	CASSLLDTSTEAFF
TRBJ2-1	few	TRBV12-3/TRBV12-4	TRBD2	TGTGCCGCGGCCGGGGGGAGGTCGGGGCAGTTCTTC	CAAAGGRSGQFF
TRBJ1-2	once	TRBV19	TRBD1	TGTGCCAGTACCCACCGGGGACAGGGGAACTATGGCTACACCTTC	CASTHRGQGNYGYTF
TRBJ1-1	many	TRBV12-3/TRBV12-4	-	TGTGCCAGCAGGCGCCCCGGGACCACTGAAGCTTTCTTT	CASRRPGTTEAFF
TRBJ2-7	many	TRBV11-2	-	TGTGCCAGCAGTTCTAGGATCCGGGCGAAGTACTTC	CASSSRIRAKYF
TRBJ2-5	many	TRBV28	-	TGTGCCAGCAGTTCGGGGGGGGACAGGCCAGAGACCCAGTACTTC	CASSSGGDRPETQYF
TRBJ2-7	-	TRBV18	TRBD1	TGTGCCAGCTCACCAGACGGACAGGGAGGCGACGAGCAGTACTTC	CASSPDGQGGDEQYF
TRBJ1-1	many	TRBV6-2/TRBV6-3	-	TGTGCCAGCAGTTACGCCGTGAAAAATAAAGCTTTCTTT	CASSYAVKNKAFF
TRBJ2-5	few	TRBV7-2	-	TGTGCCAGCAGCCCCCGGCTGGATAAAGAGACCCAGTACTTC	CASSPRLDKETQYF
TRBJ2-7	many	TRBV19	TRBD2	TGTGCCAGTAGTGGTAGCGGGCGCTCCTACGAGCAGTACTTC	CASSGSGRSYEQYF
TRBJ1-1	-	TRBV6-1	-	TGTGCCAGCAGTGAAAGAACTGGGGGTATGAACACTGAAGCTTTCTTT	CASSERTGGMNTEAFF
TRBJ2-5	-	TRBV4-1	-	TGCGCCAGCAGCCCGTCAAGGGGACCCCGGGAGACCCAGTACTTC	CASSPSRGPRETQYF
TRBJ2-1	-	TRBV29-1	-	TGCAGCGTTCAGAACCCCCGGGACGGGAGCTCCTACAATGAGCAGTTCTTC	CSVQNPRDGSSYNEQFF
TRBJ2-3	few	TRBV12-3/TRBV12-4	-	TGTACCAGCAGGTCTAACCGGGACGAAAACACAGATACGCAGTATTTT	CTSRSNRDENTDTQYF
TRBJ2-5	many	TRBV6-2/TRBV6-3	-	-	CASSSSEAETQYF
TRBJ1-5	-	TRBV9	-	TGTGCCAGCAGCGCCGGGGAGGGGGTGAGCAATCAGCCCCAGCATTTT	CASSAGEGVSNQPQHF
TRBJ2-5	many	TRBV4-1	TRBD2	TGCGCCAGCAGCCAGACCTCCGGCGGGAGTGGAGAGACCCAGTACTTC	CASSQTSGGSGETQYF
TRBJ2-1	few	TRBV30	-	TGTGCCTGTTCCCACTGGTTGGGACCCCCGTTCTTC	CACSHWLGPPFF
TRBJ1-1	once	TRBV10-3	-	TGTGCCATCCTCGGGGCCACGAACACTGAAGCTTTCTTT	CAILGATNTEAFF
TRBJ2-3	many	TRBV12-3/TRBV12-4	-	TGTGCCAGCAGTTTACGGCGCTCGCCGCAGTATTTT	CASSLRRSPQYF
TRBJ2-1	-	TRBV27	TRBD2	TGTGCCAGCACCCTTCATAGCGGGTTAGACAATGAGCAGTTCTTC	CASTLHSGLDNEQFF
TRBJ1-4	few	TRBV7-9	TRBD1	TGTGCCAGCAGCTTGGGGGACAGGGTTAATGAAAAACTGTTTTTT	CASSLGDRVNEKLFF
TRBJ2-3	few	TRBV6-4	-	TGTGCCAGCAGTGACTCGCGGGACACAGATACGCAGTATTTT	CASSDSRDTDTQYF
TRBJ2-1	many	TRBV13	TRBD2	TGTGCCAGCAGCTTAAAGTTCCCGGGACTAGCGGATCACAATGAGCAGTTCTTC	CASSLKFPGLADHNEQFF
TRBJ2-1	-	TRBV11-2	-	TGTGCCAGCAGCTTGAAGACAGGTTTGAATGAGCAGTTCTTC	CASSLKTGLNEQFF
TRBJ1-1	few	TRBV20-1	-	TGCAGTGCCGCAGGGCCGGTGGGGACTGAAGCTTTCTTT	CSAAGPVGTEAFF
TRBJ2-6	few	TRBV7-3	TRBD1	TGTGCCAGCAGCCCCGGGCCGGGACAGGGGTTGCAGGCTGGGGCCAACGTCCTGACTTTC	CASSPGPGQGLQAGANVLTF
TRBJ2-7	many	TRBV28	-	TGTGCCAGCAGTTTACCCCAGGGACGCAACGAGCAGTACTTC	CASSLPQGRNEQYF
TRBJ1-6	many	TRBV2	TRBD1	TGTGCCAGCAGTGAATCTCAGGGGGTGCATTCACCCCTCCACTTT	CASSESQGVHSPLHF